A selection of T cell receptor beta chains follows, all from one sample in a study of blood T cells in healthy people across ages. From the 5' RACE reads, TCRdb called clonotypes with MiXCR, one entry per CDR3 protein. The repertoire holds 590,000 or so distinct CDR3 sequences, about 30% seen once, with about 15% in the top ten. Material for sequencing was blood. These receptors originate from a woman aged 80 or older in good health. The CDR3 runs from the conserved cysteine through the conserved F or W. A D gene is named only where the DNA matches it firmly. Only some rows state a clone size, as once, few, many or a class for expanded clones.

V gene,D gene,clone size,J gene,CDR3 DNA,CDR3 protein
TRBV19,TRBD2,.,TRBJ2-6,TGTGCCAGTTCTCCCGGCGGGGGGCATCGCGCTGGGGCCAACGTCCTGACTTTC,CASSPGGGHRAGANVLTF
TRBV20-1,TRBD1,few,TRBJ1-2,TGCAGTGCTAGGGATGGGTCGGGACAGGCTTTATATGGCTACACCTTC,CSARDGSGQALYGYTF
TRBV9,.,many,TRBJ1-4,TGTGCCAGCAGCGAGACCCTGGGGGAAAAACTGTTTTTT,CASSETLGEKLFF
TRBV20-1,.,.,TRBJ2-3,TGCAGTTTCCGCACAGATACGCAGTATTTT,CSFRTDTQYF
TRBV15,.,.,TRBJ2-7,TGTGCCACCAGCATGGGTGGACAGAGCTCCTACAGTGAGCAGTACTTC,CATSMGGQSSYSEQYF
TRBV20-1,.,many,TRBJ2-3,TGCAGTGCTAGTGGGCGCGGGGCTCGAGGGTCCACAGATACGCAGTATTTT,CSASGRGARGSTDTQYF
TRBV6-2/TRBV6-3,.,many,TRBJ2-5,TGTGCCAGCAGTGACATAAGGTTTCCGACCCAGTACTTC,CASSDIRFPTQYF
TRBV6-6,.,.,TRBJ1-1,TGTGCCAGCACCCCTGGAGGGGAGAGAACTGAAGCTTTCTTT,CASTPGGERTEAFF
TRBV2,TRBD2,.,TRBJ2-5,TGTGCCAGCAGTGGGACTAGCGGATCCAATGAGCAGTACTTC,CASSGTSGSNEQYF
TRBV7-9,.,many,TRBJ2-7,TGTGCCAGCAGCTTAGCCGGGGCCAAGGAGCAGTACTTC,CASSLAGAKEQYF
TRBV30,.,many,TRBJ2-7,TGTGCCTGGAGTCGGCAGGGAGTTTACGAGCAGTACTTC,CAWSRQGVYEQYF
TRBV5-6,.,many,TRBJ2-4,TGTGCCAGCAGCTTGAACGGGGGCACCTCTTACAAAAACATTCAGTACTTC,CASSLNGGTSYKNIQYF
TRBV4-3,TRBD1,many,TRBJ1-2,TGCGCCAGCAGCCAAGACCTCCACCAGGGACAGTTCTATGGCTACACCTTC,CASSQDLHQGQFYGYTF
TRBV20-1,.,many,TRBJ2-7,TGCAGTGCAAGGGACGGCTACGAGCAGTACTTC,CSARDGYEQYF
TRBV10-2,TRBD1,many,TRBJ1-6,TGCGCCAGCCATACAGGGGGCTCCTATAATTCACCCCTCCACTTT,CASHTGGSYNSPLHF
TRBV7-2,.,many,TRBJ2-1,TGTGCCAGCAGCTTAGTTCCCTTGCGGGGATACCCCAATGAGCAGTTCTTC,CASSLVPLRGYPNEQFF
TRBV6-2/TRBV6-3,.,many,TRBJ1-2,TGTGCCAGCAGTTACCGACAGAACTATGGCTACACCTTC,CASSYRQNYGYTF
TRBV7-2,.,.,TRBJ2-5,TGTGCCAGCAGTGCAAAAGATGGACAAGAGACCCAGTACTTC,CASSAKDGQETQYF
TRBV11-2,.,.,TRBJ1-4,TGTGCCAGCAGCCCACAGAGTAGAAATGAAAAACGGTTTTTT,CASSPQSRNEKRFF
TRBV5-1,.,many,TRBJ1-6,TGCGCCAGCAGCCAAACCAATAATTCACCCCTCCACTTT,CASSQTNNSPLHF
TRBV7-2,TRBD1,.,TRBJ1-2,TGTGCCAGCAGCCCGACGACAGGGCACGACTATGGCTACACCTTC,CASSPTTGHDYGYTF
TRBV7-2,.,few,TRBJ1-1,TGTGCCAGCAGCCGTTATGACGGGAAGGCTGAAGCTTTCTTT,CASSRYDGKAEAFF
TRBV12-3/TRBV12-4,.,few,TRBJ1-5,TGTGCCAGCAGTTTAGCAAGCCTCGGGGCCCAGCATTTT,CASSLASLGAQHF
TRBV12-3/TRBV12-4,.,.,TRBJ1-1,TGTGCCAGCTATCTGGGCCAGCTGAACACTGAAGCTTTCTTT,CASYLGQLNTEAFF
TRBV12-3/TRBV12-4,.,.,TRBJ2-1,TGTGCCAGCAGTTTAGGTGATCTTGCTAATGAGCAGTTCTTC,CASSLGDLANEQFF
TRBV20-1,.,.,TRBJ1-1,TGCAGTGCTAAACCCACGACGAAAGCTTTCTTT,CSAKPTTKAFF
TRBV20-1,.,.,TRBJ2-1,TGCAGTGCTACGCCTAGCTACAATGAGCAGTTCTTC,CSATPSYNEQFF
TRBV5-1,TRBD1,many,TRBJ1-4,TGCGCCAGCAGCCCGGGACAGGGGGCCTCTAATGAAAAACTGTTTTTT,CASSPGQGASNEKLFF
TRBV4-1,.,few,TRBJ1-5,TGCGCCAGCAGCCAAGACTGGTCGCCAGGCGGGGGCAATCAGCCCCAGCATTTT,CASSQDWSPGGGNQPQHF
TRBV30,.,few,TRBJ1-5,TGTGCCTGGAGTGTAAAGGGAAATCAGCCCCAGCATTTT,CAWSVKGNQPQHF
TRBV7-9,.,many,TRBJ2-1,TGTGCCAGCAGGCTAGAGGGGAGAAGATCCTACAATGAGCAGTTCTTC,CASRLEGRRSYNEQFF
TRBV20-1,.,.,TRBJ1-1,TGCAGTGGGGGGGCTGGGCGGATGAACACTGAAGCTTTCTTT,CSGGAGRMNTEAFF
TRBV12-3/TRBV12-4,TRBD2,.,TRBJ2-7,TGTGCCAGCAGTCGATTAGCGGGAACCGACGAGCAGTACTTC,CASSRLAGTDEQYF
TRBV4-2,.,many,TRBJ2-7,TGTGCCAGCAGCCAAAAAATTGGTTCCGAGCAGTACTTC,CASSQKIGSEQYF
TRBV30,.,.,TRBJ2-5,TGTGCCTGGAGTGTAGACAGGCGGGAGACCCAGTACTTC,CAWSVDRRETQYF
TRBV20-1,.,many,TRBJ2-3,TGCAGTGCGAAGAGGCTAGCACCCACAGATACGCAGTATTTT,CSAKRLAPTDTQYF
TRBV20-1,.,many,TRBJ1-2,TGCAGTGCTTCCTCGGACCGGCCCTATGGCTACACCTTC,CSASSDRPYGYTF
TRBV20-1,.,.,TRBJ2-2,TGCAGTGCCCACGACTATCAGAACACCGGGGAGCTGTTTTTT,CSAHDYQNTGELFF
TRBV6-5,TRBD1,many,TRBJ2-5,TGTGCCAGCACCCCGGGGACAGAGCAAGAGACCCAGTACTTC,CASTPGTEQETQYF
TRBV29-1,.,many,TRBJ1-1,TGCAGCGCCCACGGGACTACGGCTGAAGCTTTCTTT,CSAHGTTAEAFF
TRBV10-1,TRBD1,once,TRBJ2-1,TGCGCCAGCAGCGAGACAGGGTCCGGCTACAATGAGCAGTTCTTC,CASSETGSGYNEQFF
TRBV5-1,TRBD2,once,TRBJ2-7,TGCACCAGCAGCTTGACTCTAGCGGACTTTTGGAATGAGCAGTACTTC,CTSSLTLADFWNEQYF
TRBV9,.,many,TRBJ2-1,TGTGCCAGCAGCGTAGGACCCAAATACAATGAGCAGTTCTTC,CASSVGPKYNEQFF
TRBV20-1,TRBD2,many,TRBJ2-5,TGCAGTGCTAGAGATCTAAACCGGCGGGGGATCCAAGAGACCCAGTACTTC,CSARDLNRRGIQETQYF
TRBV6-5,TRBD2,many,TRBJ2-1,TGTGCCAGCAGCCGGACTAGCGGGGGGCCAAGGGAGCAGTTCTTC,CASSRTSGGPREQFF
TRBV6-5,.,many,TRBJ2-3,TGTGCCAGCAGCCCCCTTCGGTCCACAGATACGCAGTATTTT,CASSPLRSTDTQYF
TRBV5-4,.,few,TRBJ2-7,TGTGCCAGCAGCTTGGAGCGACAATACAATGAGCAGTACTTC,CASSLERQYNEQYF
TRBV4-3,.,.,TRBJ2-3,TGCGCCAGCAGCGAAGGGGGACTACGCATGAATACGCAGTATTTT,CASSEGGLRMNTQYF
TRBV6-2/TRBV6-3,.,many,TRBJ2-7,TGTGCCAGCAGTTACGCCTCCCAAGGCGAGCAGTACTTC,CASSYASQGEQYF